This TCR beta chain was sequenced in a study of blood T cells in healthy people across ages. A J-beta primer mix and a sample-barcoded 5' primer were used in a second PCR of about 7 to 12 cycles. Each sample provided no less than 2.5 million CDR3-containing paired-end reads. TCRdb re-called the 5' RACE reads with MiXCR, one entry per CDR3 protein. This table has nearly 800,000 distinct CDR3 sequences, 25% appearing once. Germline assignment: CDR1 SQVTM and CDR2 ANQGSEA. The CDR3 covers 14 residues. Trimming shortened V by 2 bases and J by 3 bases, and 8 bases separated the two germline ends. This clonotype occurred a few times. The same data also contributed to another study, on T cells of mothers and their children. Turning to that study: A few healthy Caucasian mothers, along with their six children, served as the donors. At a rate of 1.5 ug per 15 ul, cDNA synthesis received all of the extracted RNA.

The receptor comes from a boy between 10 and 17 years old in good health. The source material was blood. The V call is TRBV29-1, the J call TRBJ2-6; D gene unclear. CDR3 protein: CSVETRRGANVLTF. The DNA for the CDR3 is TGCAGCGTTGAAACAAGGCGTGGGGCCAACGTCCTGACTTTC. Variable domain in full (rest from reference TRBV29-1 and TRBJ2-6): SAVISQKPSRDICQRGTSLTIQCQVDSQVTMMFWYRQQPGQSLTLIATANQGSEATYESGFVIDKFPISRPNLTFSTLTVSNMSPEDSSIYLCSVETRRGANVLTFGAGSRLTVL.